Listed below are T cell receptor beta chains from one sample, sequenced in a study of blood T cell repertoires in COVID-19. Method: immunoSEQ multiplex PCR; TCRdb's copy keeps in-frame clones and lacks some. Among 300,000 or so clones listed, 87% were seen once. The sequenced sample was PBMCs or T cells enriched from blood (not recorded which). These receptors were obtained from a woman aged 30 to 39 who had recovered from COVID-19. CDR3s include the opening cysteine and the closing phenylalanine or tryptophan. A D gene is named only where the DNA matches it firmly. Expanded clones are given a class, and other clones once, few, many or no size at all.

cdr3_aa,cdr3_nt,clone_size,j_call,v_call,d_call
CASSSNAPSEQYF,TGTGCCAGCAGTAGTAACGCACCTAGCGAGCAGTACTTC,NA,TRBJ2-7,TRBV7-9,NA
CAWSSGNNSPLHF,TGTGCCTGGAGTTCGGGTAATAATTCACCCCTCCACTTT,NA,TRBJ1-6,TRBV30,NA
CASSHNSNQPQHF,TGTGCCAGCAGCCATAATAGCAATCAGCCCCAGCATTTT,once,TRBJ1-5,TRBV3-1/TRBV3-2,NA
CASSHRAGTNYGYTF,TGTGCCAGCAGCCACCGAGCCGGGACTAACTATGGCTACACCTTC,NA,TRBJ1-2,TRBV6-5,NA
CASSLGARSNSPLHF,TGTGCCAGCAGCTTGGGGGCGAGAAGTAATTCACCCCTCCACTTT,NA,TRBJ1-6,TRBV6-5,NA
CASSWGQQATNEKLFF,TGCGCCAGCAGCTGGGGACAGCAAGCAACTAATGAAAAACTGTTTTTT,once,TRBJ1-4,TRBV5-1,TRBD1
CASSRQGAPEAFF,TGTGCCAGCAGTCGACAGGGGGCGCCTGAAGCTTTCTTT,NA,TRBJ1-1,TRBV6-5,TRBD1
CATNRVRFHF,TGTGCCACCAACAGGGTTAGGTTCCACTTT,NA,TRBJ1-6,TRBV6-5,NA
CASSPTKNTEAFF,TGTGCCAGCAGCCCCACAAAGAACACTGAAGCTTTCTTT,NA,TRBJ1-1,TRBV7-2,NA
CASRQTQQGEAFF,TGTGCCAGCAGACAAACACAGCAAGGTGAAGCTTTCTTT,NA,TRBJ1-1,TRBV6-5,NA
CASSRSTGGNQPQHF,TGTGCCAGCAGCCGATCGACAGGGGGTAATCAGCCCCAGCATTTT,few,TRBJ1-5,TRBV5-5,TRBD1
CAISEAAKLYDGYTF,TGTGCCATCAGTGAGGCCGCGAAACTCTACGATGGCTACACCTTC,NA,TRBJ1-2,TRBV10-3,NA
CSASGDGLAFF,TGCAGTGCTTCCGGGGATGGGTTGGCTTTCTTT,few,TRBJ1-1,TRBV20-1,NA
CASSYASYGDNQPQHF,TGTGCCAGCAGTTACGCTTCCTATGGAGACAATCAGCCCCAGCATTTT,NA,TRBJ1-5,TRBV6-2/TRBV6-3,NA
CASSLVGRGHLNTEAFF,TGTGCCAGCAGCTTGGTCGGCAGGGGCCATTTGAACACTGAAGCTTTCTTT,NA,TRBJ1-1,TRBV5-8,NA
CASSQDQGNQPQHF,TGCGCCAGCAGCCAAGATCAGGGGAATCAGCCCCAGCATTTT,NA,TRBJ1-5,TRBV4-3,NA
CASSGAGTGVHQPQHF,TGTGCCAGCAGCGGTGCCGGGACAGGGGTCCATCAGCCCCAGCATTTT,few,TRBJ1-5,TRBV7-9,TRBD1
CASSIGGQGDETQYF,TGTGCCAGTAGTATAGGGGGACAGGGTGATGAGACCCAGTACTTC,NA,TRBJ2-5,TRBV19,TRBD1
CASSRGENTEAFF,TGTGCCAGTAGCCGGGGGGAGAACACTGAAGCTTTCTTT,once,TRBJ1-1,TRBV19,NA
CATSDLSGDGYTF,TGTGCCACCAGTGATTTGTCGGGGGATGGCTACACCTTC,NA,TRBJ1-2,TRBV24-1,NA
CASSRGTGADGYTF,TGTGCCAGCAGCCGCGGGACAGGAGCTGATGGCTACACCTTC,NA,TRBJ1-2,TRBV5-5,TRBD1
CATSRDSVRGYTF,TGTGCCACCAGCAGAGACAGCGTTCGGGGCTACACCTTC,NA,TRBJ1-2,TRBV15,NA
CASSPTAGAGYTF,TGCGCCAGCAGCCCTACAGCGGGCGCTGGCTACACCTTC,NA,TRBJ1-2,TRBV5-1,NA
CASKSPTASGYTF,TGTGCCAGCAAGAGCCCGACAGCTTCTGGCTACACCTTC,few,TRBJ1-2,TRBV6-5,NA
CASSSSLAGGLNTGELFF,TGTGCCAGCAGCTCGTCACTAGCGGGGGGCCTTAACACCGGGGAGCTGTTTTTT,NA,TRBJ2-2,TRBV11-3,TRBD2
CATSDPGVASTDTQYF,TGTGCCACCAGTGATCCGGGGGTTGCTAGCACAGATACGCAGTATTTT,NA,TRBJ2-3,TRBV24-1,NA
CASSIDFQETQYF,TGTGCCAGTAGTATAGACTTCCAAGAGACCCAGTACTTC,once,TRBJ2-5,TRBV19,NA
CASSESGNGVYEQYF,TGCGCCAGCAGTGAGAGTGGAAACGGGGTCTACGAGCAGTACTTC,NA,TRBJ2-7,TRBV10-2,NA
CASSDTTGTVDYGYTF,TGTGCCAGCAGCGACACCACCGGGACAGTGGACTATGGCTACACCTTC,NA,TRBJ1-2,TRBV7-9,TRBD1
CASRHRGGTDTQYF,TGTGCCAGCAGGCACAGGGGGGGGACAGATACGCAGTATTTT,NA,TRBJ2-3,TRBV7-8,NA
CASSLRQGPDTQYF,TGCGCCAGCAGCTTAAGACAGGGCCCAGATACGCAGTATTTT,NA,TRBJ2-3,TRBV5-1,TRBD1
CASSQVWQGNQPQHF,TGTGCCAGCAGCCAAGTATGGCAGGGCAATCAGCCCCAGCATTTT,NA,TRBJ1-5,TRBV4-2,NA
CASSWDLSTDTQYF,TGTGCCAGCAGCTGGGACTTGAGCACAGATACGCAGTATTTT,NA,TRBJ2-3,TRBV7-2,NA
CATSRRGPDTQYF,TGTGCCACCAGCCGCAGGGGTCCAGATACGCAGTATTTT,NA,TRBJ2-3,TRBV15,NA
CASSAMTGISTEAFF,TGTGCCAGCAGCGCGATGACAGGGATAAGCACTGAAGCTTTCTTT,NA,TRBJ1-1,TRBV9,TRBD1
CASSSRRGYSYNEQFF,TGCGCCAGCAGCTCCCGTAGAGGATACTCCTACAATGAGCAGTTCTTC,NA,TRBJ2-1,TRBV5-1,NA
CASSSYQSRQGRTDTQYF,TGTGCCAGCAGCTCCTATCAATCCCGACAGGGTCGCACAGATACGCAGTATTTT,once,TRBJ2-3,TRBV11-2,TRBD1
CASSLVGRGSGQETQYF,TGCGCCAGCAGCTTGGTGGGTCGGGGTAGCGGTCAAGAGACCCAGTACTTC,NA,TRBJ2-5,TRBV5-1,NA
CASSQSSGTLNTEAFF,TGTGCCAGCAGCCAGTCCTCCGGGACACTTAACACTGAAGCTTTCTTT,NA,TRBJ1-1,TRBV4-2,NA
CASSSQGANTEAFF,TGTGCCAGCAGCTCCCAAGGGGCGAACACTGAAGCTTTCTTT,NA,TRBJ1-1,TRBV5-4,NA
CASSSTGGNSPLHF,TGTGCCAGCAGTTCTACCGGGGGTAATTCACCCCTCCACTTT,NA,TRBJ1-6,TRBV6-5,NA
CATSSPDRATNEKLFF,TGTGCCACCAGCAGCCCGGACAGGGCCACTAATGAAAAACTGTTTTTT,NA,TRBJ1-4,TRBV15,TRBD1
CASSAGGSTNEKLFF,TGTGCCAGCAGCGCCGGGGGTTCAACTAATGAAAAACTGTTTTTT,NA,TRBJ1-4,TRBV9,NA
CASSQGVGGGREQYF,TGTGCCAGCAGCCAAGGAGTGGGAGGGGGTCGCGAGCAGTACTTC,NA,TRBJ2-7,TRBV3-1/TRBV3-2,NA
CASGARLSGNTIYF,TGTGCCAGCGGGGCCCGACTCTCTGGAAACACCATATATTTT,once,TRBJ1-3,TRBV6-5,NA
CASSYGQGGATEAFF,TGTGCCAGCAGTTATGGACAGGGCGGGGCCACTGAAGCTTTCTTT,NA,TRBJ1-1,TRBV6-5,TRBD1
CASSKGAATGELFF,TGTGCCAGTAGTAAGGGGGCGGCCACCGGGGAGCTGTTTTTT,NA,TRBJ2-2,TRBV19,TRBD1
CASSYPDSQEQYF,TGTGCCAGCAGTTACCCGGACAGCCAAGAGCAGTACTTC,once,TRBJ2-7,TRBV6-5,NA
CASSPGAAMNTEAFF,TGTGCCAGCTCACCAGGGGCCGCGATGAACACTGAAGCTTTCTTT,NA,TRBJ1-1,TRBV18,NA
CASSPGSDSNQPQHF,TGTGCCAGCTCACCAGGTTCAGATAGCAATCAGCCCCAGCATTTT,NA,TRBJ1-5,TRBV18,NA